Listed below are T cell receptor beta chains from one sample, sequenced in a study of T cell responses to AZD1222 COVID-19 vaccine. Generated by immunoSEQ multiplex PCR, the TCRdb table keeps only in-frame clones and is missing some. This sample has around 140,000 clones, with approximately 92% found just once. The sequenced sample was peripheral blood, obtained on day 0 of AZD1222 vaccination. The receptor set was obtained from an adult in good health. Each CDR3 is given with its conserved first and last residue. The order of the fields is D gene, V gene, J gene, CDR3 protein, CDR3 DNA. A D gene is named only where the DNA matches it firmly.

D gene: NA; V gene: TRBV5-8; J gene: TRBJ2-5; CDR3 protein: CASSFPATDQETQYF; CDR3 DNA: TGTGCCAGCAGCTTCCCGGCGACGGACCAAGAGACCCAGTACTTC
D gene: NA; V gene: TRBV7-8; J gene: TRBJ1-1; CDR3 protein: CASSLRGLNTEAFF; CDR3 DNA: TGTGCCAGCAGCTTGAGGGGATTGAACACTGAAGCTTTCTTT
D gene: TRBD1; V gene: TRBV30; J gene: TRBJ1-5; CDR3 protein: CAWSAGTGNQPQHF; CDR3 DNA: TGTGCCTGGAGTGCCGGGACAGGGAATCAGCCCCAGCATTTT
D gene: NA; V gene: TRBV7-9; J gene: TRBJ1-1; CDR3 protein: CASSLEGLSTEAFF; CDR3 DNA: TGTGCCAGCAGCTTAGAGGGTTTGAGCACTGAAGCTTTCTTT
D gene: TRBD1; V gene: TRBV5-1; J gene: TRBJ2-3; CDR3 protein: CASSFDRTGPGHTQYF; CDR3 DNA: TGCGCCAGCAGCTTCGATCGGACAGGGCCGGGTCATACGCAGTATTTT
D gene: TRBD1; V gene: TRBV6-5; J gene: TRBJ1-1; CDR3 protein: CASRIQGAREAFF; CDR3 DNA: TGTGCCAGCAGAATACAGGGGGCCCGTGAAGCTTTCTTT
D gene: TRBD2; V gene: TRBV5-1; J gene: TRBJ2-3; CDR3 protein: CASSSRGDTDTQYF; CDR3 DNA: TGCGCCAGCAGCTCCCGGGGGGACACAGATACGCAGTATTTT
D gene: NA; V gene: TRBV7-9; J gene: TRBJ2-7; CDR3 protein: CASSLIGAKCEQYF; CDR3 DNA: TGTGCCAGCAGCTTAATAGGGGCGAAGTGCGAGCAGTACTTC
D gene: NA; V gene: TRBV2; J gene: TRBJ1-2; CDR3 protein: CASGTSPGYGYTF; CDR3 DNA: TGTGCCAGCGGGACGAGCCCGGGTTATGGCTACACCTTC
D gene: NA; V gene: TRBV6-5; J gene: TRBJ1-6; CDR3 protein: CASKAADNSPLHF; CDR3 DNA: TGTGCCAGCAAGGCGGCCGATAATTCACCCCTCCACTTT
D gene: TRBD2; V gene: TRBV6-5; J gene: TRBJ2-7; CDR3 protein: CASISGTSSYEQYF; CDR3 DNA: TGTGCCAGCATCTCCGGGACTAGCTCTTACGAGCAGTACTTC
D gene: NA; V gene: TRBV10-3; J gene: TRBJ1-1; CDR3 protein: CAISEYGQNTEAFF; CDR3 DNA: TGTGCCATCAGTGAGTATGGACAGAACACTGAAGCTTTCTTT
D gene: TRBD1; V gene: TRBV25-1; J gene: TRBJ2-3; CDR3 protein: CASSRTGETDTQYF; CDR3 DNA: TGTGCCAGCAGCCGGACAGGGGAGACAGATACGCAGTATTTT